A single sample is the source of the 32 T cell receptor beta chains below, sequenced in a study of early T cells in non-severe SARS-CoV-2 infection. TCRdb recomputed calls from the 5' RACE reads with MiXCR, one row per CDR3 protein. The sample has roughly 70,000 distinct CDR3 sequences, around 20% seen once; the top ten hold about 15%. The sample in question was whole blood, obtained at baseline. All receptors come from an adult who was a healthcare worker with PCR-confirmed SARS-CoV-2 infection or an uninfected control (not recorded which).

This clonotype was seen ten or more times. The rearrangement links TRBV20-1 to TRBJ2-3, with D possibly being TRBD2 (5 bases). Germline V gene sequence: CDR1 DFQATT, CDR2 SNEGSKA (reference sequence). Between the trimmed V and J ends, which lost 3 bases and 2 bases, there was a span of 6 bases. This CDR3 region has 12 residues. This CDR3 is CSASGNTDTQYF. The CDR3 nucleotides are TGCAGTGCTAGCGGGAACACAGATACGCAGTATTTT.

This clonotype has only a few counts. The chain couples TRBV7-9 to TRBJ1-3; D remains unclear. V shed 3 bases and J shed 1 base, with 7 bases lying between them. The V gene's germline CDR1 is SEHNR and CDR2 FQNEAQ (reference sequence). The CDR3 contains 14 residues. The CDR3 loop is CASSLTFSGNTIYF. DNA of the CDR3: TGTGCCAGCAGCTTGACTTTTTCTGGAAACACCATATATTTT. Supplemented by reference TRBV7-9 and TRBJ1-3, the full variable domain reads DTGVSQNPRHKITKRGQNVTFRCDPISEHNRLYWYRQTLGQGPEFLTYFQNEAQLEKSRLLSDRFSAERPKGSFSTLEIQRTEQGDSAMYLCASSLTFSGNTIYFGEGSWLTVV.

The chain couples TRBV9 to TRBJ2-2, with D perhaps matching TRBD1 (6 bases). V lost 3 bases and J lost 3, with 12 bases in between. CDR3 length: 15 amino acids. Germline V gene data show CDR1 as SGDLS and CDR2 as YYNGEE. The CDR3 region is CASSERTAHTGELFF. CDR3 DNA sequence: TGTGCCAGCAGCGAACGGACAGCTCACACCGGGGAGCTGTTTTTT.

The chain couples TRBV29-1 to TRBJ1-5; the match to TRBD1 covers 7 bases. Germline CDR1 is SQVTM and CDR2 is ANQGSEA. The ends lost 4 bases at V and 4 bases at J; junction bases unmatched: 4. There are 13 residues in the CDR3. CDR3 sequence: CSVGDSLNQPQHF. The CDR3 DNA is TGCAGCGTTGGGGACAGTTTAAATCAGCCCCAGCATTTT.

The CDR3 sequence is CASSSSVPRGGLGYNEQFF. Here the CDR3 DNA reads TGTGCCAGCAGTTCATCAGTCCCTAGGGGGGGTTTAGGCTACAATGAGCAGTTCTTC. The J gene is TRBJ2-1, the V gene TRBV12-3 or TRBV12-4; a possible D gene is TRBD2 (7 bases). Deletions cut 4 bases from V and 3 bases from J, with 25 bases between. The CDR3 has 19 amino acids.

This clonotype was counted between two and nine times. V usage is TRBV5-1 and J usage is TRBJ1-6; D may be TRBD1 (6 bases). The CDR3 loop spans 16 amino acids. The germline CDR1 and CDR2 sequences are SGHRS and YFSETQ. The V end lost 4 bases, the J end lost 6 bases, and 17 bases lay between the germline ends. The CDR3 here is CASSLRSGQGNSPLHF. The CDR3 DNA reads as TGCGCCAGCAGCCTAAGGTCGGGACAAGGTAATTCACCCCTCCACTTT.

The V gene is TRBV6-1, the J gene TRBJ2-7; D possibly corresponds to TRBD2 (6 bases). V lost 5 bases and J 7 bases, leaving 18 bases between the germline ends. Per germline, CDR1 MNHNS and CDR2 SASEGT. The CDR3 runs to 14 residues. This CDR3 is CASSPTWGTGEQYF. In nucleotides, the CDR3 is TGTGCCAGCAGTCCTACATGGGGGACTGGAGAGCAGTACTTC.

The chain joins TRBV11-2 to TRBJ2-1; a weak D match, TRBD1 (6 bases). Trimming took 1 base from V and 6 from J, leaving 10 bases between them. The CDR3 runs 14 residues. Germline V lookup: CDR1 SGHAT, CDR2 FQNNGV. This CDR3 is CASSLAVGANEQFF. In DNA, the CDR3 is TGTGCCAGCAGCTTAGCGGTGGGGGCCAATGAGCAGTTCTTC.

Many counts were recorded for this clonotype. This chain connects TRBV7-2 to TRBJ1-3, with a weak D call TRBD1 (6 bases). Trimming removed 5 bases at V and 5 bases at J, with 13 bases between. Germline CDR1 and CDR2: SGHTA and FQGNSA. The CDR3 loop spans 14 amino acids. This CDR3 reads CASSVGQNRNTIYF. DNA of the CDR3: TGTGCCAGCAGCGTGGGACAAAACAGAAACACCATATATTTT.

The rearrangement joins TRBV2 to TRBJ1-1; D may be TRBD1 (6 bases). The CDR3 has 13 residues. CDR1 and CDR2 from the germline V gene are SNHLY and FYNNEI. V was clipped by 7 bases and J by 3 bases, with 12 bases between them. The CDR3 DNA follows: TGTGCCAGCACTCAGGGGCAGGACACTGAAGCTTTCTTT. Translating gives CASTQGQDTEAFF.

This clonotype was detected only a few times. The chain has TRBV14 and TRBJ2-1; 8 bases map to TRBD2. V was pared by 3 bases and J by 8 bases, with 12 bases of the junction left unmatched. Germline values: CDR1 SGHDN, CDR2 FVKESK. The CDR3 has 16 amino acids. The CDR3 protein is CASSQVAGNPGDEQFF. The DNA for the CDR3 is TGTGCCAGCAGCCAGGTAGCGGGGAATCCGGGGGATGAGCAGTTCTTC.

Only a few counts were recorded for this clonotype. This chain uses TRBV7-9 with TRBJ1-2; D gene ambiguous. Germline values: CDR1 SEHNR, CDR2 FQNEAQ (reference sequence). V lost 1 base and J lost 8, with 11 bases in between. There are 13 residues in the CDR3. The CDR3 region is CASSLGLSDGYTF. The CDR3, as DNA: TGTGCCAGCAGCTTAGGACTTTCTGACGGCTACACCTTC.

The rearrangement links TRBV4-1 to TRBJ2-7; D might be TRBD1 (6 bases). The CDR3 contains 14 residues. V lost 0 bases and J 4 bases, leaving 10 bases between the germline ends. The germline V gene encodes CDR1 MGHRA and CDR2 YSYEKL. CDR3 sequence reads: CASSQEDRRYEQYF. The CDR3, as DNA: TGCGCCAGCAGCCAAGAAGACAGGCGATACGAGCAGTACTTC.

This clonotype was observed a handful of times. This chain joins TRBV7-3 and TRBJ2-1; D is perhaps TRBD2 (7 bases). The CDR3 runs 17 residues. Looked up from germline, CDR1 is SGHTA and CDR2 is FQGTGA. V was cut by 5 bases and J by 8 bases, with 25 bases left in between. The CDR3 loop reads CASSLKGGGVTLHEQFF. The CDR3 coding sequence is TGTGCCAGCAGCCTCAAGGGAGGGGGGGTAACCCTCCATGAGCAGTTCTTC. The full variable domain, with the rest looked up from reference TRBV7-3 and TRBJ2-1, is GAGVSQTPSNKVTEKGKYVELRCDPISGHTALYWYRQSLGQGPEFLIYFQGTGAADDSGLPNDRFFAVRPEGSVSTLKIQRTERGDSAVYLCASSLKGGGVTLHEQFFGPGTRLTVL.

This clonotype was found a few times. The chain joins TRBV2 to TRBJ2-1; D is unclear. The germline CDR1 and CDR2 sequences are SNHLY and FYNNEI. The length of the CDR3 is 11 residues. V was pared by 5 bases and J by 11 bases, with 10 bases between. In nucleotides, the CDR3 is TGTGCCAGCAGTCCTCTGGACCAGCAGTTCTTC. It specifies CASSPLDQQFF. Variable domain in full (rest from reference TRBV2 and TRBJ2-1): EPEVTQTPSHQVTQMGQEVILRCVPISNHLYFYWYRQILGQKVEFLVSFYNNEISEKSEIFDDQFSVERPDGSNFTLKIRSTKLEDSAMYFCASSPLDQQFFGPGTRLTVL.

The J gene is TRBJ2-2, the V gene TRBV7-9; the D gene is possibly TRBD1 (5 bases). CDR1 and CDR2 from the germline V gene are SEHNR and FQNEAQ (reference sequence). Between the trimmed V and J ends, which lost 5 bases and 5 bases, there was a span of 18 bases. This CDR3 comprises 16 residues. In nucleotides, the CDR3 is TGTGCCAGCAGCCCCTACCCCCAGGGTGGTACCGGGGAGCTGTTTTTT. It codes for CASSPYPQGGTGELFF.

The V gene is TRBV9, the J gene TRBJ2-3; D perhaps matches TRBD2 (5 bases). Deletions cut 0 bases from V and 5 bases from J, with 13 bases between. Germline loops: CDR1 SGDLS, CDR2 YYNGEE. The CDR3 runs to 15 residues. The CDR3 coding sequence is TGTGCCAGCAGCGTAGGGAATAGCGCAAGAGATACGCAGTATTTT. It encodes CASSVGNSARDTQYF.

This clonotype has just one count. The V and J genes are TRBV7-8 and TRBJ2-1, with a tentative D call TRBD2 (5 bases). Germline V gene lookup returns CDR1 SGHVS and CDR2 FQNEAQ. Trimming cost V 9 bases and J 4 bases, with 22 bases left between them. The CDR3 length is 16 residues. CDR3 protein: CASSLPTGVGYNEQFF. DNA for the CDR3: TGTGCCAGTAGCCTTCCCACCGGGGTGGGATACAATGAGCAGTTCTTC.

The rearrangement uses TRBV20-1 and TRBJ2-1, with unresolved D. The CDR3 runs 14 residues. Trimming cost V 3 bases and J 7 bases, with 16 bases left between them. The germline V gene has CDR1 DFQATT and CDR2 SNEGSKA (reference sequence). The CDR3 coding sequence is TGCAGTGCTAGGGAAGGTCCAGTAGAGAATGAGCAGTTCTTC. It codes for CSAREGPVENEQFF.

This clonotype was seen a handful of times. The chain carries TRBV20-1 and TRBJ1-1; the D is unclear. Trimming left V 3 bases short and J 0 bases short, with 11 bases between. CDR3 length: 14 residues. Germline CDR1 reads DFQATT; CDR2 reads SNEGSKA (reference sequence). CDR3 nucleotide sequence: TGCAGTGCTAGTCGAGGGCAGATGAACACTGAAGCTTTCTTT. Its translation is CSASRGQMNTEAFF.

This clonotype appeared a few times. The chain couples TRBV10-2 to TRBJ1-1, with D maybe TRBD1 (5 bases). The germline CDR1 and CDR2 sequences are WSHSY and SAAADI. The CDR3 spans 12 residues. Trimming pared 8 bases from V and 1 base from J, leaving 8 bases between. CDR3 DNA: TGCGCCAGCCGTACAGGGAACACTGAAGCTTTCTTT. Translating it yields CASRTGNTEAFF.

This chain connects TRBV5-5 to TRBJ2-1; 9 bases line up with TRBD1. The CDR3 sequence is 15 residues long. Trimming removed 2 bases from V and 8 bases from J; junction bases left unmatched: 8. CDR1 is SGHKS and CDR2 is YYEKEE in the germline V gene (reference sequence). The CDR3 coding sequence is TGTGCCAGCAGCTTTCGGACAGGGGTAGGGGATGAGCAGTTCTTC. It encodes CASSFRTGVGDEQFF. Full variable domain (outside the CDR3, taken from reference TRBV5-5 and TRBJ2-1): DAGVTQSPTHLIKTRGQQVTLRCSPISGHKSVSWYQQVLGQGPQFIFQYYEKEERGRGNFPDRFSARQFPNYSSELNVNALLLGDSALYLCASSFRTGVGDEQFFGPGTRLTVL.

In this sample, this clonotype turned up a few times. The gene calls are TRBV7-2 and TRBJ1-1; D unclear. V was shortened by 0 bases and J by 8 bases, with 7 bases between the two germline ends. The V gene's germline CDR1 is SGHTA and CDR2 FQGNSA. This CDR3 has 12 residues. CDR3 residues: CASSLAFGEAFF. CDR3 DNA sequence: TGTGCCAGCAGCTTAGCTTTCGGAGAAGCTTTCTTT.

The V call is TRBV6-2 or TRBV6-3, the J call TRBJ2-7; tentatively, D is TRBD2 (6 bases). This CDR3 has 15 amino acids. The V gene's germline CDR1 is MNHEY and CDR2 SVGEGT. The V end lost 2 bases, the J end lost 1 base, and 12 bases lay between the germline ends. Here the CDR3 reads CASSYRRGISYEQYF. The CDR3 nucleotides read TGTGCCAGCAGTTACAGGCGGGGCATATCCTACGAGCAGTACTTC.

J is TRBJ2-5 and V is TRBV4-1; D remains unclear. Trimming took 5 bases from V and 2 from J, leaving 12 bases between them. Germline-derived CDR1 and CDR2 are MGHRA and YSYEKL. There are 14 residues in the CDR3. The CDR3 reads CASSLGLIQETQYF. The CDR3 DNA reads as TGCGCCAGCAGCTTAGGGCTAATACAAGAGACCCAGTACTTC.

The J gene is TRBJ1-5, the V gene TRBV7-9; D gene uncertain. Between the trimmed V and J ends, which lost 10 bases and 6 bases, there was a span of 1 base. Germline V gives CDR1 SEHNR, CDR2 FQNEAQ (reference sequence). The CDR3 extends over 8 amino acids. CDR3 bases: TGTGCCATTCAGCCCCAGCATTTT. The encoded protein is CAIQPQHF.

V is TRBV5-1 and J is TRBJ1-4; D gene ambiguous. CDR1 SGHRS and CDR2 YFSETQ come from the germline V gene. The V gene lost 0 bases and the J gene lost 0 bases, with 12 bases spanning the gap. The CDR3 runs 17 residues. The CDR3 region is CASSLVRGPATNEKLFF. The CDR3 DNA sequence: TGCGCCAGCAGCTTGGTGCGCGGACCTGCAACTAATGAAAAACTGTTTTTT.

V gene TRBV9 combines with J gene TRBJ1-6, with a possible D match to TRBD1 (5 bases). Germline assignment: CDR1 SGDLS and CDR2 YYNGEE. CDR3 length equals 15 residues. V shed 1 base and J shed 10 bases, with 15 bases lying between them. CDR3 in amino acids: CASSVSSRVNSPLHF. The CDR3 nucleotides read TGTGCCAGCAGCGTATCCAGCAGGGTAAACTCACCCCTCCACTTT. Combining the CDR3 with reference TRBV9 and TRBJ1-6 gives the whole variable domain DSGVTQTPKHLITATGQRVTLRCSPRSGDLSVYWYQQSLDQGLQFLIQYYNGEERAKGNILERFSAQQFPDLHSELNLSSLELGDSALYFCASSVSSRVNSPLHFGNGTRLTVT.

In the case of this clonotype: An end of the junction does not agree with germline; a read error may underlie this. This chain links TRBV7-9 with TRBJ2-2, with D perhaps TRBD1 (5 bases). Per the germline V gene, CDR1 is SEHNR and CDR2 is FQNEAQ (reference sequence). The length of the CDR3 is 15 residues. The CDR3 DNA reads TGTGCTAGCAGCGCGCAGGGTACGAGAACCGGGGAGCTGTTTTTT. This codes for CASSAQGTRTGELFF.

This clonotype was found a few times. V and J are TRBV7-9 and TRBJ2-3, with D possibly TRBD1 on 5 matching bases. Germline CDR1 is SEHNR and CDR2 is FQNEAQ (reference sequence). V was trimmed by 11 bases and J by 1 base, leaving 16 bases between them. There are 14 residues in the CDR3. This CDR3 reads CAVKGNWGTDTQYF. The CDR3 bases are TGTGCCGTCAAGGGGAATTGGGGCACAGATACGCAGTATTTT.

This clonotype turned up a few times. The chain couples TRBV6-6 to TRBJ2-7, with TRBD1 as a possible D gene (6 bases). The V and J ends lost 4 bases and 3 bases respectively, with 10 bases between them. The CDR3 consists of 13 residues. Germline loops: CDR1 MNHNY, CDR2 SVGAGI (reference sequence). CDR3 in DNA: TGTGCCAGCAGTTCGCAGGGGATCTACGAGCAGTACTTC. Translation gives CASSSQGIYEQYF.

This chain links TRBV20-1 with TRBJ1-2, with D possibly TRBD1 on 5 matching bases. The CDR3 extends over 13 amino acids. The V end lost 2 bases, the J end lost 0 bases, and 7 bases lay between the germline ends. Germline V gene data show CDR1 as DFQATT and CDR2 as SNEGSKA (reference sequence). Here the CDR3 DNA reads TGCAGTGCTAGACAGGGACCTAACTATGGCTACACCTTC. This encodes CSARQGPNYGYTF.